The rows below give T cell receptor beta chains drawn from one sample of a study of blood T cell repertoires in COVID-19. Libraries were prepared by immunoSEQ multiplex PCR; TCRdb keeps only in-frame clonotypes and omits some of them. Of 150,000 to 200,000 clones listed, about 88% are singletons. Sequences were obtained from peripheral blood. These receptors were obtained from a man between 60 and 70 years old with active or convalescent COVID-19. Both conserved end residues are part of each CDR3. A D gene is named only where the DNA matches it firmly. Clone size is shown for a subset of rows, as once, few, many or a class of expanded clone.

NA | NA | TRBJ1-5 | TRBV28 | CASSSQGNNQPQHF | TGTGCCAGCAGTTCTCAGGGGAACAATCAGCCCCAGCATTTT
NA | NA | TRBJ1-1 | TRBV2 | CATSLRETEAFF | TGTGCCACCTCTCTGAGGGAAACTGAAGCTTTCTTT
TRBD1 | NA | TRBJ1-2 | TRBV14 | CASTRTGDYGYTF | TGTGCCAGCACTCGGACAGGGGACTATGGCTACACCTTC
NA | NA | TRBJ2-6 | TRBV5-1 | CASRQAISGANVLTF | TGCGCCAGCAGACAGGCAATCTCTGGGGCCAACGTCCTGACTTTC
TRBD1 | NA | TRBJ1-5 | TRBV5-1 | CASSLKGGIEQPQHF | TGCGCCAGCAGCTTAAAAGGGGGCATTGAGCAGCCCCAGCATTTT
NA | NA | TRBJ2-7 | TRBV27 | CATVSQGANEQYF | TGTGCCACGGTAAGCCAGGGCGCCAACGAGCAGTACTTC
NA | NA | TRBJ1-1 | TRBV2 | CASRTQGGNTEAFF | TGTGCCAGCAGGACTCAAGGGGGGAACACTGAAGCTTTCTTT
NA | NA | TRBJ2-7 | TRBV11-3 | CASSPRGINEQYF | TGTGCCAGCAGCCCTCGGGGTATCAACGAGCAGTACTTC
NA | NA | TRBJ2-2 | TRBV2 | CASSESGQYTGELFF | TGTGCCAGCAGTGAATCGGGTCAATACACCGGGGAGCTGTTTTTT
NA | NA | TRBJ2-7 | TRBV11-2 | CASSLVGGDYEQYF | TGTGCCAGCAGCTTAGTAGGGGGGGACTACGAGCAGTACTTC
TRBD1 | NA | TRBJ2-3 | TRBV5-1 | CASSLETGARPTDTQYF | TGCGCCAGCAGCTTGGAGACAGGGGCCCGGCCCACAGATACGCAGTATTTT
NA | NA | TRBJ1-5 | TRBV7-8 | CASSLEIYQPQHF | TGTGCCAGCAGCTTGGAGATCTATCAGCCCCAGCATTTT
NA | NA | TRBJ1-5 | TRBV5-6 | CASSLRGYSNQPQHF | TGTGCCAGCAGCTTGCGAGGGTATAGCAATCAGCCCCAGCATTTT
NA | NA | TRBJ1-1 | TRBV2 | CASSVFAGVNTEAFF | TGTGCCAGCAGTGTCTTCGCAGGGGTGAACACTGAAGCTTTCTTT
NA | NA | TRBJ2-1 | TRBV12-3/TRBV12-4 | CASSLRVSSEQFF | TGTGCCAGCAGTTTGAGGGTCAGTAGTGAGCAGTTCTTC
NA | NA | TRBJ1-5 | TRBV28 | CASSIGGNQPQHF | TGTGCCAGCAGTATCGGAGGCAATCAGCCCCAGCATTTT
TRBD2 | NA | TRBJ2-7 | TRBV28 | CASSLSGSGGWEQYF | TGTGCCAGCAGTTTATCGGGTAGCGGGGGGTGGGAGCAGTACTTC
TRBD2 | NA | TRBJ2-2 | TRBV5-1 | CASTSGGAYTGELFF | TGCGCCAGCACTAGCGGGGGGGCTTACACCGGGGAGCTGTTTTTT
NA | NA | TRBJ1-4 | TRBV3-1/TRBV3-2 | CASSQESRPQEKLFF | TGTGCCAGCAGCCAAGAATCCAGGCCCCAGGAAAAACTGTTTTTT
TRBD2 | once | TRBJ2-3 | TRBV7-8 | CASSPTSGGDTQYF | TGTGCCAGCAGCCCGACTAGCGGGGGAGATACGCAGTATTTT
TRBD1 | few | TRBJ1-5 | TRBV3-1/TRBV3-2 | CASSQSDRGNQPQHF | TGTGCCAGCAGCCAATCCGACAGGGGCAATCAGCCCCAGCATTTT
NA | NA | TRBJ2-7 | TRBV7-8 | CASSPKPYEQYF | TGTGCCAGCAGCCCTAAACCGTACGAGCAGTACTTC
TRBD1 | NA | TRBJ2-7 | TRBV6-5 | CASRGQPYEQYF | TGTGCCAGCAGGGGACAGCCCTACGAGCAGTACTTC
NA | NA | TRBJ1-1 | TRBV3-1/TRBV3-2 | CASSLGEAEAFF | TGTGCCAGCAGCCTGGGGGAGGCTGAAGCTTTCTTT
TRBD1 | NA | TRBJ1-1 | TRBV19 | CASSIGQGASEAFF | TGTGCCAGTAGTATAGGACAGGGGGCTTCTGAAGCTTTCTTT
NA | once | TRBJ1-6 | TRBV7-9 | CASSPAALHF | TGTGCCAGCAGCCCGGCGGCCCTCCACTTT
TRBD2 | once | TRBJ2-3 | TRBV5-8 | CASSLESSGRASDTQYF | TGTGCCAGCAGCTTGGAATCTAGCGGGAGGGCCTCAGATACGCAGTATTTT
TRBD2 | NA | TRBJ2-2 | TRBV11-2 | CASSLVGSGRNTGELFF | TGTGCCAGCAGCTTAGTGGGTAGCGGGAGGAACACCGGGGAGCTGTTTTTT
TRBD1 | NA | TRBJ1-5 | TRBV12-5 | CASGLTRDRLNQPQHF | TGTGCTAGTGGTTTGACTCGGGACAGACTCAATCAGCCCCAGCATTTT
NA | NA | TRBJ2-2 | TRBV9 | CASSVEPSGGELFF | TGTGCCAGCAGCGTAGAACCGTCCGGCGGGGAGCTGTTTTTT
NA | NA | TRBJ1-1 | TRBV14 | CASSQRGGGAEAFF | TGTGCCAGCAGCCAACGAGGAGGCGGGGCGGAAGCTTTCTTT
NA | NA | TRBJ1-5 | TRBV6-5 | CASRRSGPWQPQHF | TGTGCCAGCAGACGAAGCGGGCCTTGGCAGCCCCAGCATTTT
TRBD2 | NA | TRBJ2-5 | TRBV10-3 | CAISDLAGGGETQYF | TGTGCCATCAGTGACTTAGCGGGGGGCGGTGAGACCCAGTACTTC
NA | NA | TRBJ1-2 | TRBV18 | CASSSRSGVDYGYTF | TGTGCCAGCTCCTCCAGAAGCGGGGTGGACTATGGCTACACCTTC
TRBD1 | NA | TRBJ1-1 | TRBV6-5 | CASCRTGIMNTEAFF | TGTGCCAGCTGTCGGACAGGGATCATGAACACTGAAGCTTTCTTT
NA | NA | TRBJ1-1 | TRBV7-2 | CASSSIPTGPSEAFF | TGTGCCAGCAGCTCTATACCCACAGGACCCTCTGAAGCTTTCTTT
NA | NA | TRBJ1-2 | TRBV2 | CASRQDSANYGCTF | TGTGCCAGCAGACAGGATTCAGCTAACTATGGCTGCACCTTC
NA | NA | TRBJ2-2 | TRBV27 | CASSSRGGGELFF | TGTGCCAGCAGCTCGAGGGGGGGCGGGGAGCTGTTTTTT
NA | NA | TRBJ1-2 | TRBV6-1 | CASSEGGANYGYTF | TGTGCCAGCAGTGAAGGGGGCGCGAACTATGGCTACACCTTC
NA | NA | TRBJ1-2 | TRBV19 | CASSQQENYGYTF | TGTGCCAGTAGTCAACAGGAGAACTATGGCTACACCTTC
TRBD1 | NA | TRBJ1-1 | TRBV5-3 | CARSRDRLNTEAFF | TGTGCCAGAAGTCGGGACAGGTTGAACACTGAAGCTTTCTTT